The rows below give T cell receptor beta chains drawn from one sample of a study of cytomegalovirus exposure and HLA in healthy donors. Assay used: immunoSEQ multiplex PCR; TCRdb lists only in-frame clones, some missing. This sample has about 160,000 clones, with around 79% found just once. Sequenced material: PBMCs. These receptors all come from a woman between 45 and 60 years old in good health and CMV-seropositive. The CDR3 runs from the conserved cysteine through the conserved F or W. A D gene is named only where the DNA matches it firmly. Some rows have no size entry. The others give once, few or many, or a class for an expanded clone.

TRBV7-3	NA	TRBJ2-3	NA	CASSLIVGTDTQYF	TGTGCCAGCAGCTTAATCGTTGGCACAGATACGCAGTATTTT
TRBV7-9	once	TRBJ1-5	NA	CSSSPGQQPQHF	TGTTCCAGCAGCCCTGGACAGCAGCCCCAGCATTTT
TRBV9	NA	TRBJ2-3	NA	CASSSQLADTQYF	TGTGCCAGCAGCTCCCAACTGGCAGATACGCAGTATTTT
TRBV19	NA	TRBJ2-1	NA	CASSKGPASYNEQFF	TGTGCCAGTAGTAAGGGGCCGGCGTCCTACAATGAGCAGTTCTTC
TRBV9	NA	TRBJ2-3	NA	CASTHGVSTDTQYF	TGTGCCAGCACCCACGGGGTCAGCACAGATACGCAGTATTTT
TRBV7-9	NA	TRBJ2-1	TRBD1	CASSWTGYNEQFF	TGTGCCAGCAGCTGGACAGGGTACAATGAGCAGTTCTTC
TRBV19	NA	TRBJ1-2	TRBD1	CASSIASGTGLGYTF	TGTGCCAGTAGTATAGCTTCCGGGACAGGGCTCGGCTACACCTTC
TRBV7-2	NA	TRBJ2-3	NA	CASRQRPTSTDTQYF	TGTGCCAGCAGGCAAAGGCCCACTAGTACAGATACGCAGTATTTT
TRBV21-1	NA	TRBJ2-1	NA	CASSKAIEGRGVVLQKYNEQFF	TGTGCCAGCAGCAAAGCGATAGAGGGGCGGGGGGTCGTATTACAAAAATACAATGAGCAGTTCTTC
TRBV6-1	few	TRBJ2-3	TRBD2	CASTGTTLYTDTQYF	TGTGCCAGCACTGGGACTACCCTCTACACAGATACGCAGTATTTT